This T cell receptor (beta chain) was documented in a study of metastatic and nonmetastatic thyroid tumors. Study information: Repertoire comparison spanned blood and tumor or nodule tissue of malignant and benign thyroid patients.

Before thyroid surgery, none of the patients had received any treatment. How the authors handled the data: The study's classifier, a distant-metastasis tool for papillary thyroid cancer, was built using CDR3 differences across clinicopathological groups. TCRdb re-called clones from the PCR reads using MiXCR. None of the V and J calls come from the authors' own analysis; TCRdb made them. The table lists some 13,000 clones, 20% to 30% of them singletons. This clone was seen at least ten times. Its target is not known. The CDR3 extends over 15 amino acids. The V and J ends lost 4 bases and 3 bases, in that order; junction bases with no gene match: 7. CDR1 is SGHDT and CDR2 is YYEEEE in the germline V gene. Findings of the study overall: Significantly greater TCR beta diversity was reportedly found in malignant thyroid tumors than in benign nodules (in blood and tumor).

The sequence derives from a female donor with papillary thyroid cancer or a benign thyroid nodule (not recorded which). Some clones in this sample may be carry-over from other donors' samples. The sample consisted of tumor tissue. The rearrangement uses TRBV5-6 and TRBJ2-1; 7 bases line up with TRBD2. The CDR3 DNA reads TGTGCCAGCAGCCGGGACTATGCCCACTACAATGAGCAGTTCTTC. Translating it yields CASSRDYAHYNEQFF.